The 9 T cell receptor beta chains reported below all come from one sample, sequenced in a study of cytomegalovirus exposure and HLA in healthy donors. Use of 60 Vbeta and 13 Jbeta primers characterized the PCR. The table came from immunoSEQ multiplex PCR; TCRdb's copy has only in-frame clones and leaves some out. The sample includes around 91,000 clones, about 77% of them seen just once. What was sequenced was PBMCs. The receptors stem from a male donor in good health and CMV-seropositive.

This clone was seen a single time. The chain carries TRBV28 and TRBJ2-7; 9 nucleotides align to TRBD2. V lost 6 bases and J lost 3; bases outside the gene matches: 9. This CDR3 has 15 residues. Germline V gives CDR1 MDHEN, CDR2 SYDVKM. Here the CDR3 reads CASRTSGRTIYEQYF. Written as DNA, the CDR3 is TGTGCCAGCAGAACAAGCGGGAGGACTATCTACGAGCAGTACTTC.

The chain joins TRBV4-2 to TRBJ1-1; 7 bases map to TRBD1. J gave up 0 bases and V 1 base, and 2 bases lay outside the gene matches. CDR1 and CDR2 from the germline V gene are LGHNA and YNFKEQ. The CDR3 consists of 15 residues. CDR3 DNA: TGTGCCAGCAGCCAAGGGGACAGCCTGAACACTGAAGCTTTCTTT. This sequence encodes CASSQGDSLNTEAFF.

This CDR3 is CASRELAGVGTDTQYF. The CDR3 DNA follows: TGTGCCAGCAGGGAACTAGCGGGAGTGGGAACAGATACGCAGTATTTT. This sequence joins TRBV6-1 and TRBJ2-3, with 11 bases that match TRBD2. The ends lost 6 bases at V and 3 bases at J; junction bases unmatched: 8. The germline V gene has CDR1 MNHNS and CDR2 SASEGT. The CDR3 loop spans 16 amino acids.

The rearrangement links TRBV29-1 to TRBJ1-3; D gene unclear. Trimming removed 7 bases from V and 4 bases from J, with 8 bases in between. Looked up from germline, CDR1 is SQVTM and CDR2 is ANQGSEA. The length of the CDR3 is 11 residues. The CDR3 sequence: CSAREGNTIYF. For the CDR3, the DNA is TGCAGCGCCCGGGAAGGAAACACCATATATTTT.

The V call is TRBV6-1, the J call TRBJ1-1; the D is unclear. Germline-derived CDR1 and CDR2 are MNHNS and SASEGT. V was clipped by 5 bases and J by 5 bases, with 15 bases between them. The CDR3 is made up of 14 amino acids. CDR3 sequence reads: CASSNKGGWTEAFF. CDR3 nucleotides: TGTGCCAGCAGTAATAAGGGCGGGTGGACTGAAGCTTTCTTT.

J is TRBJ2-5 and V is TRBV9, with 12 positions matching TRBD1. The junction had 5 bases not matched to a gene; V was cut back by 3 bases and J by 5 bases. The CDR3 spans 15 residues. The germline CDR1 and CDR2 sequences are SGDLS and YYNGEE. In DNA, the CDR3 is TGTGCCAGCAGCGCCGGGACAGGGGGCCTGGAGACCCAGTACTTC. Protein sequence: CASSAGTGGLETQYF.

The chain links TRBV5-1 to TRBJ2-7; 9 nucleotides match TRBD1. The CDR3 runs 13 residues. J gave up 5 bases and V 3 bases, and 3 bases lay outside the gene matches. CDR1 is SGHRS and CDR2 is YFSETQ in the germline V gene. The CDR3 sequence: CASSSGQGHEQYF. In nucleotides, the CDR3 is TGCGCCAGCAGCTCTGGACAGGGGCACGAGCAGTACTTC.

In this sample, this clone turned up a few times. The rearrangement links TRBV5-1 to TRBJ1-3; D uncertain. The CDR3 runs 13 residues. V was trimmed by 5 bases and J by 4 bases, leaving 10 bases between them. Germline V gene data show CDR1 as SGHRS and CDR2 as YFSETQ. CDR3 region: CASSGGPGNTIYF. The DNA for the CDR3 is TGCGCCAGCAGTGGAGGACCCGGAAACACCATATATTTT.

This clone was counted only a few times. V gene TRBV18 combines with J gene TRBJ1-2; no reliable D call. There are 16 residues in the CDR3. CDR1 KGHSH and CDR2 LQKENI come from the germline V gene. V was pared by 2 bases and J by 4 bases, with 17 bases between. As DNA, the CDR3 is TGTGCCAGCTCACCATTCGCCACACCGGGAGGCTATGGCTACACCTTC. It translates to CASSPFATPGGYGYTF.